The rows below give T cell receptor beta chains drawn from one sample of a study of technical replicates of blood from a handful of donors. The data were produced by immunoSEQ multiplex PCR, yet TCRdb's version contains in-frame clones alone and is incomplete. The repertoire has 55,000 to 80,000 clones, roughly 91% of them found once; the top ten carry about 5%. The specimen sequenced was PBMCs. Every receptor here comes from a human donor in good health. Some clones in this sample may be carry-over from other donors' samples. CDR3s include the opening cysteine and the closing phenylalanine or tryptophan. The order of the fields is CDR3 protein, CDR3 DNA, clone size, D gene, V gene, J gene. D genes are given only for firm matches. Clone sizes are given selectively: once, few, many, or a class where the clone is expanded.

CDR3: CASSWGQGGTEAFF
DNA: TGTGCCAGCAGTTGGGGACAGGGGGGCACTGAAGCTTTCTTT
size: .
D: TRBD1
V: TRBV6-5
J: TRBJ1-1

CDR3: CASSPPLNEQFF
DNA: TGTGCCAGCAGCCCCCCGTTGAATGAGCAGTTCTTC
size: .
D: .
V: TRBV7-2
J: TRBJ2-1

CDR3: CASSYSRAYEQYF
DNA: TGTGCCAGCAGTTACAGCCGCGCCTACGAGCAGTACTTC
size: once
D: .
V: TRBV6-6
J: TRBJ2-7

CDR3: CAWRTGVEQYF
DNA: TGTGCCTGGAGGACAGGGGTCGAGCAGTACTTC
size: .
D: TRBD1
V: TRBV30
J: TRBJ2-7

CDR3: CASSFLYSGANVLTF
DNA: TGTGCCAGCAGCTTCTTATACTCTGGGGCCAACGTCCTGACTTTC
size: .
D: .
V: TRBV7-9
J: TRBJ2-6

CDR3: CAISDPGGIPTGAFF
DNA: TGTGCCATCAGTGACCCAGGGGGGATCCCTACGGGGGCTTTCTTT
size: .
D: TRBD1
V: TRBV10-3
J: TRBJ1-1

CDR3: CASSWDRDEQYF
DNA: TGTGCCAGCAGCTGGGACAGGGACGAGCAGTACTTC
size: .
D: TRBD1
V: TRBV11-2
J: TRBJ2-7

CDR3: CASSIQENTEAFF
DNA: TGTGCCAGCAGCATACAAGAAAACACTGAAGCTTTCTTT
size: few
D: .
V: TRBV7-6
J: TRBJ1-1

CDR3: CASSYGTSYEQYF
DNA: TGTGCCAGCAGTTACGGGACATCCTACGAGCAGTACTTC
size: .
D: .
V: TRBV27
J: TRBJ2-7

CDR3: CASSLSVGGQETQYF
DNA: TGTGCCAGCAGCTTATCAGTGGGGGGGCAAGAGACCCAGTACTTC
size: .
D: TRBD2
V: TRBV7-7
J: TRBJ2-5

CDR3: CSSQEGPGYTF
DNA: TGCAGCAGTCAGGAGGGGCCCGGCTACACCTTC
size: few
D: .
V: TRBV29-1
J: TRBJ1-2

CDR3: CASSLEVWETQYF
DNA: TGTGCCAGCAGCTTGGAGGTTTGGGAGACCCAGTACTTC
size: .
D: .
V: TRBV7-6
J: TRBJ2-5

CDR3: CASSTPGLGPGELFF
DNA: TGTGCCAGCAGCACCCCGGGACTAGGACCAGGGGAGCTGTTTTTT
size: .
D: TRBD2
V: TRBV9
J: TRBJ2-2

CDR3: CASSLASGAKGQPQHF
DNA: TGTGCCAGCAGCTTAGCGAGTGGGGCTAAGGGGCAGCCCCAGCATTTT
size: .
D: .
V: TRBV7-6
J: TRBJ1-5

CDR3: CASSQQGYEQYF
DNA: TGTGCCAGTAGTCAACAGGGGTACGAGCAGTACTTC
size: .
D: TRBD1
V: TRBV19
J: TRBJ2-7

CDR3: CSVTETSGVSYEQYF
DNA: TGCAGCGTCACCGAGACTAGCGGCGTTTCCTACGAGCAGTACTTC
size: .
D: TRBD2
V: TRBV29-1
J: TRBJ2-7

CDR3: CASSVEGTGANTEAFF
DNA: TGTGCCAGCAGCGTAGAAGGGACAGGGGCCAACACTGAAGCTTTCTTT
size: .
D: TRBD1
V: TRBV9
J: TRBJ1-1

CDR3: CASKKDYTYNEQFF
DNA: TGTGCCAGCAAGAAGGACTATACCTACAATGAGCAGTTCTTC
size: .
D: .
V: TRBV2
J: TRBJ2-1

CDR3: CASSRGSGRASGTGELFF
DNA: TGTGCCAGCAGCCGAGGTAGCGGGAGGGCCTCGGGAACCGGGGAGCTGTTTTTT
size: once
D: TRBD2
V: TRBV7-9
J: TRBJ2-2

CDR3: CASSPHNSPLHF
DNA: TGTGCCAGCAGCCCTCATAATTCACCCCTCCACTTT
size: few
D: .
V: TRBV2
J: TRBJ1-6

CDR3: CASSLALIPGNTIYF
DNA: TGTGCCAGCAGCTTAGCGCTAATTCCTGGAAACACCATATATTTT
size: .
D: .
V: TRBV7-2
J: TRBJ1-3

CDR3: CASRGNNQPQHF
DNA: TGTGCCAGTAGGGGCAATAATCAGCCCCAGCATTTT
size: once
D: .
V: TRBV19
J: TRBJ1-5

CDR3: CASSETSGSVNEQFF
DNA: TGTGCCAGCAGTGAAACTAGCGGGAGTGTTAATGAGCAGTTCTTC
size: once
D: TRBD2
V: TRBV6-4
J: TRBJ2-1

CDR3: CASSQDLAAIGNTIYF
DNA: TGCGCCAGCAGCCAAGATCTTGCGGCGATTGGAAACACCATATATTTT
size: .
D: .
V: TRBV4-3
J: TRBJ1-3

CDR3: CASSTTTGYGYTF
DNA: TGTGCCAGCTCTACCACGACGGGCTATGGCTACACCTTC
size: .
D: .
V: TRBV27
J: TRBJ1-2

CDR3: CASSLGQGRNSPLHF
DNA: TGTGCCAGTAGTCTGGGACAGGGGAGGAATTCACCCCTCCACTTT
size: .
D: TRBD1
V: TRBV19
J: TRBJ1-6

CDR3: CASSSSGDLQTQYF
DNA: TGTGCCAGTAGCAGTAGCGGGGACCTACAGACCCAGTACTTC
size: .
D: TRBD2
V: TRBV19
J: TRBJ2-5

CDR3: CASSPGLAGAGETQYF
DNA: TGCGCCAGCAGCCCCGGACTAGCGGGAGCTGGAGAGACCCAGTACTTC
size: .
D: TRBD2
V: TRBV4-3
J: TRBJ2-5

CDR3: CASTQRESNTEAFF
DNA: TGTGCCAGCACCCAGAGGGAGTCAAACACTGAAGCTTTCTTT
size: .
D: .
V: TRBV9
J: TRBJ1-1

CDR3: CASSLRASDEQFF
DNA: TGTGCCAGCAGCTTGAGAGCGTCCGATGAGCAGTTCTTC
size: .
D: .
V: TRBV7-3
J: TRBJ2-1

CDR3: CAWREDGYTEAFF
DNA: TGTGCCTGGAGGGAGGACGGCTACACTGAAGCTTTCTTT
size: .
D: .
V: TRBV30
J: TRBJ1-1

CDR3: CASSQDSHLPQPQHF
DNA: TGCGCCAGCAGCCAAGATAGTCATCTGCCTCAGCCCCAGCATTTT
size: .
D: .
V: TRBV4-1
J: TRBJ1-5

CDR3: CASSPDSLAAEAFF
DNA: TGCGCCAGCAGCCCTGATTCCCTTGCGGCTGAAGCTTTCTTT
size: .
D: .
V: TRBV4-1
J: TRBJ1-1

CDR3: CASSDSSGSPREYF
DNA: TGTGCCAGCAGTGATTCTAGCGGGTCGCCCCGGGAGTACTTC
size: few
D: TRBD2
V: TRBV2
J: TRBJ2-7

CDR3: CASSWGGTKEQYF
DNA: TGTGCCAGCAGCTGGGGTGGGACTAAAGAGCAGTACTTC
size: .
D: TRBD2
V: TRBV7-2
J: TRBJ2-7

CDR3: CASSPRQGVQQYF
DNA: TGTGCCAGCAGCCCCCGACAGGGCGTTCAGCAGTACTTC
size: .
D: TRBD1
V: TRBV7-2
J: TRBJ2-7

CDR3: CASSQGGLETQYF
DNA: TGCGCCAGCAGCCAAGGAGGGTTGGAGACCCAGTACTTC
size: .
D: .
V: TRBV4-1
J: TRBJ2-5

CDR3: CASSSLSQPQHF
DNA: TGTGCCAGCAGCTCCCTCTCTCAGCCCCAGCATTTT
size: .
D: .
V: TRBV7-9
J: TRBJ1-5

CDR3: CASSPRDRASYEQYF
DNA: TGTGCCAGCAGCCCCCGGGACAGGGCCTCCTACGAGCAGTACTTC
size: .
D: TRBD1
V: TRBV11-1
J: TRBJ2-7

CDR3: CASSGDRRSGYTF
DNA: TGTGCCAGCAGCGGGGACAGGAGAAGTGGCTACACCTTC
size: .
D: TRBD1
V: TRBV14
J: TRBJ1-2

CDR3: CASSETGLANYGYTF
DNA: TGTGCCAGCAGCGAAACAGGGTTAGCTAACTATGGCTACACCTTC
size: medium-sized
D: .
V: TRBV9
J: TRBJ1-2

CDR3: CASRRAGSSYNEQFF
DNA: TGTGCCAGCAGGCGCGCGGGTAGCTCCTACAATGAGCAGTTCTTC
size: .
D: .
V: TRBV6-1
J: TRBJ2-1

CDR3: CASSPRERHEQFF
DNA: TGTGCCAGCAGCCCCCGAGAGAGGCATGAGCAGTTCTTC
size: .
D: .
V: TRBV7-3
J: TRBJ2-1